These T cell receptor beta chains were read from a single sample in a study of technical replicates of blood from a handful of donors. Sequencing used immunoSEQ multiplex PCR; TCRdb keeps in-frame clones, though not all of them. The sample lists about 18,000 clones, 82% occurring once. The sequenced material came from PBMCs. The receptors come from a human donor in good health. Some clones in this sample may be carry-over from other donors' samples. Each CDR3 is given with its conserved first and last residue. Fields, in order: clone size, D gene, J gene, V gene, CDR3 DNA, CDR3 protein. D genes are given only for firm matches. Size values are once, few and many counts, or a class for expanded clones, and some rows have none.

clone size: .
D gene: .
J gene: TRBJ1-5
V gene: TRBV7-8
CDR3 DNA: TGTGCCAGCAGGCGGGGCGGGGGCAATCAGCCCCAGCATTTT
CDR3 protein: CASRRGGGNQPQHF

clone size: .
D gene: TRBD1
J gene: TRBJ2-7
V gene: TRBV25-1
CDR3 DNA: TGTGCCAGCAGTGATCCCGCCAGGGGGTCCTACGAGCAGTACTTC
CDR3 protein: CASSDPARGSYEQYF

clone size: few
D gene: TRBD2
J gene: TRBJ2-3
V gene: TRBV4-2
CDR3 DNA: TGTGCCAGCAGCCAAGATCTAGCGGGAGGCACAGATACGCAGTATTTT
CDR3 protein: CASSQDLAGGTDTQYF

clone size: .
D gene: TRBD1
J gene: TRBJ1-2
V gene: TRBV6-5
CDR3 DNA: TGTGCCAGCAGACAGGGGGCAGTTCACTATGGCTACACCTTC
CDR3 protein: CASRQGAVHYGYTF

clone size: once
D gene: TRBD1
J gene: TRBJ2-5
V gene: TRBV6-6
CDR3 DNA: TGTGCCAGCAGTTACGGACAGGGTCGTCAAGAGACCCAGTACTTC
CDR3 protein: CASSYGQGRQETQYF

clone size: medium-sized
D gene: .
J gene: TRBJ2-2
V gene: TRBV18
CDR3 DNA: TGTGCCAGCTCACCTCCCCGAGACACCGGGGAGCTGTTTTTT
CDR3 protein: CASSPPRDTGELFF

clone size: .
D gene: TRBD1
J gene: TRBJ1-1
V gene: TRBV5-1
CDR3 DNA: TGCGCCAGCAGCTTGGAGGGGGCCATGAACACTGAAGCTTTCTTT
CDR3 protein: CASSLEGAMNTEAFF

clone size: .
D gene: .
J gene: TRBJ2-2
V gene: TRBV5-1
CDR3 DNA: TGCGCCAGCAGACTAGTACCGAACACCGGGGAGCTGTTTTTT
CDR3 protein: CASRLVPNTGELFF

clone size: .
D gene: .
J gene: TRBJ2-7
V gene: TRBV6-5
CDR3 DNA: TGTGCCAGCAGTCTATCTGAGAGGGCTAGCGAGCAGTACTTC
CDR3 protein: CASSLSERASEQYF

clone size: .
D gene: TRBD2
J gene: TRBJ2-1
V gene: TRBV10-2
CDR3 DNA: TGCGCCAGCCAAAGCGGGAGGGCGGGCAATGAGCAGTTCTTC
CDR3 protein: CASQSGRAGNEQFF

clone size: .
D gene: TRBD2
J gene: TRBJ2-2
V gene: TRBV13
CDR3 DNA: TGTGCCAGCAGCCTAAACTCGGGACTAGCGGGAGACCCGGTCACCGGGGAGCTGTTTTTT
CDR3 protein: CASSLNSGLAGDPVTGELFF

clone size: .
D gene: .
J gene: TRBJ2-7
V gene: TRBV6-6
CDR3 DNA: TGTGCCAGCAGTTCCCCGGACAGACCCTCTACAGATGAGCAGTACTTC
CDR3 protein: CASSSPDRPSTDEQYF

clone size: .
D gene: TRBD1
J gene: TRBJ1-5
V gene: TRBV28
CDR3 DNA: TGTGCCAGCAGTTCGGACAGGGTGAATCAGCCCCAGCATTTT
CDR3 protein: CASSSDRVNQPQHF

clone size: .
D gene: TRBD2
J gene: TRBJ2-1
V gene: TRBV27
CDR3 DNA: TGTGCCAGCAGAATCATGGGGAGCGGGGCATACAATGAGCAGTTCTTC
CDR3 protein: CASRIMGSGAYNEQFF

clone size: once
D gene: TRBD1
J gene: TRBJ2-5
V gene: TRBV9
CDR3 DNA: TGTGCCAGCAGCGGAACTCGCAACAGGGGCCCCAAGGAATACTTC
CDR3 protein: CASSGTRNRGPKEYF

clone size: .
D gene: .
J gene: TRBJ1-2
V gene: TRBV7-9
CDR3 DNA: TGTGCCAGCAGCTTAGGTTGGAAAGGGGGAGGCTACACCTTC
CDR3 protein: CASSLGWKGGGYTF

clone size: .
D gene: .
J gene: TRBJ1-1
V gene: TRBV2
CDR3 DNA: TGTGCCAGCAGTGAGGGCCCAGGGAACGGGAACACTGAAGCTTTCTTT
CDR3 protein: CASSEGPGNGNTEAFF

clone size: .
D gene: TRBD1
J gene: TRBJ2-7
V gene: TRBV11-3
CDR3 DNA: TGTGCCAGCAGCAATAGACGGGACAGGGCCTACGAGCAGTACTTC
CDR3 protein: CASSNRRDRAYEQYF

clone size: .
D gene: TRBD1
J gene: TRBJ1-3
V gene: TRBV10-1
CDR3 DNA: TGCGCCAGCGGCAGACAGGGTGGAAACACCATATATTTT
CDR3 protein: CASGRQGGNTIYF

clone size: .
D gene: TRBD2
J gene: TRBJ2-7
V gene: TRBV5-1
CDR3 DNA: TGCGCCAGCAACTCACAAGCGGGAGGCTACGAGCAGTACTTC
CDR3 protein: CASNSQAGGYEQYF

clone size: .
D gene: .
J gene: TRBJ1-2
V gene: TRBV2
CDR3 DNA: TGTGCCAGCAGTGAAACGGGAGGGACGAACTATGGCTACACCTTC
CDR3 protein: CASSETGGTNYGYTF

clone size: .
D gene: TRBD2
J gene: TRBJ2-3
V gene: TRBV13
CDR3 DNA: TGTGCCAGCAGCTCCGGGACTAGCGGTGGTCGGCAGTATTTT
CDR3 protein: CASSSGTSGGRQYF

clone size: .
D gene: TRBD2
J gene: TRBJ2-7
V gene: TRBV5-6
CDR3 DNA: TGTGCCAGCAGCTTTGTGGGAGGGCTGTATCGGGAGCAGTACTTC
CDR3 protein: CASSFVGGLYREQYF

clone size: .
D gene: TRBD2
J gene: TRBJ2-3
V gene: TRBV5-4
CDR3 DNA: TGTGCCAGCAGGACTAGCGGGAGGACAGATACGCAGTATTTT
CDR3 protein: CASRTSGRTDTQYF

clone size: .
D gene: .
J gene: TRBJ2-1
V gene: TRBV5-1
CDR3 DNA: TGCGCCAGCAGCTTGTCCACTAGCTACAATGAGCAGTTCTTC
CDR3 protein: CASSLSTSYNEQFF

clone size: .
D gene: TRBD1
J gene: TRBJ2-7
V gene: TRBV2
CDR3 DNA: TGTGCCAGCAGTGAATACGGGACAGCCTCCTACGAGCAGTACTTC
CDR3 protein: CASSEYGTASYEQYF

clone size: .
D gene: TRBD2
J gene: TRBJ2-1
V gene: TRBV5-6
CDR3 DNA: TGTGCCAGCAGCTTAACCCGACTAGCGGGATACGCCGCACAGTTCTTC
CDR3 protein: CASSLTRLAGYAAQFF

clone size: .
D gene: .
J gene: TRBJ1-2
V gene: TRBV21-1
CDR3 DNA: TGTGCCAGCAGCAAAGACAGGGGGCATGGCTACACCTTC
CDR3 protein: CASSKDRGHGYTF

clone size: .
D gene: .
J gene: TRBJ1-1
V gene: TRBV19
CDR3 DNA: TGTGCCAGTGGAGGTGCAGTAAACACTGAAGCTTTCTTT
CDR3 protein: CASGGAVNTEAFF

clone size: .
D gene: TRBD1
J gene: TRBJ2-7
V gene: TRBV9
CDR3 DNA: TGTGCCAGCAGCGTAGCTGTAACAGGGACAGAGTACGAGCAGTACTTC
CDR3 protein: CASSVAVTGTEYEQYF

clone size: .
D gene: TRBD2
J gene: TRBJ2-3
V gene: TRBV10-3
CDR3 DNA: TGTGCCATCAGTGGGCGGGCGGGAGGTCGCACAGATACGCAGTATTTT
CDR3 protein: CAISGRAGGRTDTQYF

clone size: once
D gene: .
J gene: TRBJ1-2
V gene: TRBV29-1
CDR3 DNA: TGCAGCCACACCGATGGCTACACCTTC
CDR3 protein: CSHTDGYTF

clone size: .
D gene: TRBD1
J gene: TRBJ2-7
V gene: TRBV5-4
CDR3 DNA: TGTGCCAGCAGCTGGGACAGGGGGAACGAGCAGTACTTC
CDR3 protein: CASSWDRGNEQYF

clone size: .
D gene: .
J gene: TRBJ2-7
V gene: TRBV28
CDR3 DNA: TGTGCCAGCAGTTTGGAGGGTAGACCCTTCCTACGGCAGTACTTC
CDR3 protein: CASSLEGRPFLRQYF

clone size: .
D gene: TRBD1
J gene: TRBJ2-3
V gene: TRBV5-4
CDR3 DNA: TGTGCCAGCAGCGTACGGGACCTGAGACAGGGGTCGGCAGATACGCAGTATTTT
CDR3 protein: CASSVRDLRQGSADTQYF

clone size: once
D gene: TRBD1
J gene: TRBJ1-2
V gene: TRBV7-8
CDR3 DNA: TGTGCCAGCAGCCCCCGGGGGACAGGGGACTATGGCTACACCTTC
CDR3 protein: CASSPRGTGDYGYTF

clone size: .
D gene: TRBD1
J gene: TRBJ1-2
V gene: TRBV28
CDR3 DNA: TGTGCCATGCAACCGGGACAGGGATTCGCTGGCTACACCTTC
CDR3 protein: CAMQPGQGFAGYTF

clone size: .
D gene: .
J gene: TRBJ1-1
V gene: TRBV29-1
CDR3 DNA: TGCAGCGTTGCCACCGTGGGCAAGAACACTGAAGCTTTCTTT
CDR3 protein: CSVATVGKNTEAFF

clone size: .
D gene: .
J gene: TRBJ2-2
V gene: TRBV7-6
CDR3 DNA: TGTGCCAGCAGCTTTGGGGGACTTGGGAACACCGGGGAGCTGTTTTTT
CDR3 protein: CASSFGGLGNTGELFF

clone size: .
D gene: TRBD2
J gene: TRBJ2-3
V gene: TRBV7-2
CDR3 DNA: TGTGCCAGCAGCCATAAAAGACTAGCGGGAAGCACAGATACGCAGTATTTT
CDR3 protein: CASSHKRLAGSTDTQYF

clone size: .
D gene: TRBD2
J gene: TRBJ2-1
V gene: TRBV7-6
CDR3 DNA: TGTGCCAGCAGCTTAGTGGCCGGGGGGTACAATGAGCAGTTCTTC
CDR3 protein: CASSLVAGGYNEQFF

clone size: .
D gene: .
J gene: TRBJ1-4
V gene: TRBV11-2
CDR3 DNA: TGTGCCAGCAGCTTATCATGGGGGTCAGGGGCAAAAGAAAAACTGTTTTTT
CDR3 protein: CASSLSWGSGAKEKLFF

clone size: .
D gene: .
J gene: TRBJ1-2
V gene: TRBV18
CDR3 DNA: TGTGCCAGCTCACCAAATTCGGCAGGAAACTATGGCTACACCTTC
CDR3 protein: CASSPNSAGNYGYTF

clone size: medium-sized
D gene: .
J gene: TRBJ1-5
V gene: TRBV19
CDR3 DNA: TGTGCCAGTAGTATGAAGGGTTGGGGAGGCAATCAGCCCCAGCATTTT
CDR3 protein: CASSMKGWGGNQPQHF

clone size: .
D gene: TRBD2
J gene: TRBJ2-1
V gene: TRBV18
CDR3 DNA: TGTGCCAGCTTACCTAATAGCGGGGGCACAAATGAGCAGTTCTTC
CDR3 protein: CASLPNSGGTNEQFF

clone size: .
D gene: TRBD2
J gene: TRBJ2-3
V gene: TRBV19
CDR3 DNA: TGTGCCAGTAGTGCGCAACTAGCGGGAGATAAAGATACGCAGTATTTT
CDR3 protein: CASSAQLAGDKDTQYF

clone size: .
D gene: TRBD1
J gene: TRBJ1-1
V gene: TRBV5-6
CDR3 DNA: TGTGCCAGCAGCTTGGAGGGAGACAGGGGAAACACTGAAGCTTTCTTT
CDR3 protein: CASSLEGDRGNTEAFF